The 30 T cell receptor beta chains below all came from one sample that was sequenced in a study of blood T cell repertoires in COVID-19. The assay was immunoSEQ multiplex PCR, and TCRdb's table has in-frame clones only and misses some. The repertoire holds around 340,000 clones, with approximately 89% as singletons. The sample comprised peripheral blood. The receptors stem from a woman aged 60-75 years with COVID-19, enrolled during active disease.

The chain carries TRBV5-4 and TRBJ2-3, with 11 bases identical to TRBD1. The ends lost 3 bases at V and 7 bases at J; junction bases unmatched: 7. Germline lookup yields CDR1 SGHNT and CDR2 YYREEE (reference sequence). This CDR3 region has 15 residues. Here the CDR3 DNA reads TGTGCCAGCAGCTCGGGGACAGGGGGTTTCAATACGCAGTATTTT. The encoded protein is CASSSGTGGFNTQYF.

The V and J genes are TRBV5-1 and TRBJ2-3; 8 bases are a match to TRBD2. With V trimmed by 4 bases and J by 2 bases, 9 bases remained unmatched. The germline CDR1 and CDR2 sequences are SGHRS and YFSETQ. The CDR3 is 16 residues long. The CDR3 sequence: CASSRGLAGFTDTQYF. The CDR3 nucleotides read TGCGCCAGCAGCAGGGGATTAGCGGGGTTCACAGATACGCAGTATTTT.

V usage is TRBV7-3 and J usage is TRBJ1-3; D perhaps matches TRBD1 (6 bases). CDR3 length: 15 residues. V dropped 5 bases and J dropped 4 bases, with 15 bases sitting between them. From germline, CDR1 is SGHTA and CDR2 FQGTGA. The CDR3 loop is CASSPEGGTGNTIYF. In nucleotides, the CDR3 is TGTGCCAGCAGCCCGGAGGGGGGGACGGGAAACACCATATATTTT.

Concerning this clone itself: The sample has other DNA sequences that encode this CDR3 too. V gene TRBV7-2 combines with J gene TRBJ2-3; D might be TRBD1 (5 bases). The CDR3 extends over 12 amino acids. From germline, CDR1 is SGHTA and CDR2 FQGNSA. V lost 6 bases and J lost 3, with 7 bases in between. In nucleotides, the CDR3 is TGTGCCAGCAGTCCAGGGACAGATACGCAGTATTTT. Translation: CASSPGTDTQYF.

The J gene is TRBJ1-1, the V gene TRBV6-1; 11 bases are a match to TRBD1. Looked up from germline, CDR1 is MNHNS and CDR2 is SASEGT. The CDR3 loop spans 14 amino acids. J lost 5 bases, V lost 6 bases, and 5 bases had no gene match. The CDR3 region has the DNA TGTGCCAGCAGCTCGGACAGGGGGCGTACTGAAGCTTTCTTT. Translated: CASSSDRGRTEAFF.

V gene TRBV19 combines with J gene TRBJ2-7, with D possibly matching TRBD2 (6 bases). Between the trimmed V and J ends, which lost 5 bases and 3 bases, there was a span of 17 bases. The CDR3 covers 15 residues. From germline, CDR1 is LNHDA and CDR2 SQIVND (reference sequence). In DNA, the CDR3 is TGTGCCAGTAGTGCAAAGGTCGCGGGGAGCTACGAGCAGTACTTC. Translating gives CASSAKVAGSYEQYF. Together with reference TRBV19 and TRBJ2-7, the CDR3 gives the full variable domain: DGGITQSPKYLFRKEGQNVTLSCEQNLNHDAMYWYRQDPGQGLRLIYYSQIVNDFQKGDIAEGYSVSREKKESFPLTVTSAQKNPTAFYLCASSAKVAGSYEQYFGPGTRLTVT.

This chain connects TRBV27 to TRBJ1-1, with TRBD1 matching over 9 bases. V was pared by 5 bases and J by 0 bases, with 4 bases of the junction left unmatched. This CDR3 spans 15 amino acids. Germline V lookup: CDR1 MNHEY, CDR2 SMNVEV (reference sequence). This chain's CDR3 is CASSPDRGMNTEAFF. CDR3 bases: TGTGCCAGCAGTCCTGACAGGGGGATGAACACTGAAGCTTTCTTT.

In nucleotides, the CDR3 is TGTGCTAGTGGCGGTGGACAGATCGGCACAGATACGCAGTATTTT. Residues: CASGGGQIGTDTQYF. The chain uses TRBV12-5 and TRBJ2-3, with D perhaps TRBD1 (6 bases). V lost 6 bases and J lost 1, with 14 bases in between. The CDR3 covers 15 residues. Per germline, CDR1 LGHNT and CDR2 FRNRAP.

This chain joins TRBV5-1 and TRBJ1-3; D is uncertain. Germline V CDR1 and CDR2: SGHRS, YFSETQ. The V end was cut by 4 bases, the J end by 4 bases, with 15 bases between. The CDR3 spans 15 residues. The CDR3 spells CASSTSSAGGNTIYF. The CDR3 DNA is TGCGCCAGCAGCACCAGTTCCGCGGGGGGAAACACCATATATTTT.

The rearrangement links TRBV7-9 to TRBJ2-2, with 9 bases matching TRBD1. The length of the CDR3 is 15 residues. Germline V gene sequence: CDR1 SEHNR, CDR2 FQNEAQ (reference sequence). The V segment lost 7 bases and the J segment 6 bases; nucleotides outside the gene matches: 9. This chain's CDR3 is CASTLTGGVSGELFF. CDR3 bases: TGTGCCAGCACCCTCACAGGGGGCGTTTCCGGGGAGCTGTTTTTT. Full variable domain (outside the CDR3, taken from reference TRBV7-9 and TRBJ2-2): DTGVSQNPRHKITKRGQNVTFRCDPISEHNRLYWYRQTLGQGPEFLTYFQNEAQLEKSRLLSDRFSAERPKGSFSTLEIQRTEQGDSAMYLCASTLTGGVSGELFFGEGSRLTVL.

The chain carries TRBV21-1 and TRBJ1-5; TRBD1 is the table's D call and was not checked against the DNA. TRBV21-1 constitutes a pseudogene. The CDR3 consists of 18 residues. This CDR3 reads CASSQRGHRSYSNQPQHF. The CDR3, as DNA: TGTGCCAGCAGTCAAAGGGGACACAGATCGTATAGCAATCAGCCCCAGCATTTT.

The chain links TRBV11-2 to TRBJ2-1; TRBD1 aligns across 9 bases. This CDR3 spans 14 amino acids. J gave up 4 bases and V 6 bases, and 4 bases lay outside the gene matches. The germline V gene encodes CDR1 SGHAT and CDR2 FQNNGV. The CDR3, as DNA: TGTGCCAGCAGTCGGACAGGGGTATACAATGAGCAGTTCTTC. This encodes CASSRTGVYNEQFF.

This clone was recorded once. This chain joins TRBV6-2 or TRBV6-3 and TRBJ2-1, with TRBD2 identical over 7 bases. CDR1 is MNHEY, CDR2 SVGEGT, per germline. V lost 2 bases, J lost 6 bases, and 7 bases stayed unmatched. There are 15 residues in the CDR3. This CDR3 is CASSYAFSSGNEQFF. CDR3 coding DNA: TGTGCCAGCAGTTACGCCTTTTCTAGCGGCAATGAGCAGTTCTTC.

The V gene is TRBV4-1, the J gene TRBJ1-4; no clear D gene. V lost 0 bases, J lost 8 bases, and 13 bases lay in between. Germline V gives CDR1 MGHRA, CDR2 YSYEKL. The CDR3 has 15 residues. CDR3 in DNA: TGCGCCAGCAGCCAAGATATAGAGGTTCGCGAAAAACTGTTTTTT. Translation: CASSQDIEVREKLFF.

The rearrangement links TRBV7-9 to TRBJ1-4; D gene unclear. The germline V and J ends were trimmed by 1 base and 7 bases, with 10 bases remaining between them. CDR1 is SEHNR and CDR2 is FQNEAQ in the germline V gene (reference sequence). This CDR3 contains 14 residues. CDR3 nucleotide sequence: TGTGCCAGCAGCTTAGGGGCCGGTCCTGAAAAACTGTTTTTT. Translated: CASSLGAGPEKLFF.

V is TRBV19 and J is TRBJ1-1, with 7 bases that match TRBD1. Germline CDR1 reads LNHDA; CDR2 reads SQIVND (reference sequence). This CDR3 has 15 residues. Trimming cost V 5 bases and J 4 bases; bases outside gene matches: 10. CDR3: CASSPRTGEGTEAFF. In DNA form, the CDR3 reads TGTGCCAGTAGTCCCCGGACAGGCGAGGGCACTGAAGCTTTCTTT.

This clone was observed a few times. The chain recombines TRBV7-9 with TRBJ1-3, with D possibly matching TRBD1 (6 bases). Germline V lookup: CDR1 SEHNR, CDR2 FQNEAQ (reference sequence). The CDR3 spans 14 residues. Trimming pared 5 bases from V and 3 bases from J, leaving 11 bases between. The CDR3 protein is CASSADSVGNTIYF. The CDR3 coding sequence is TGTGCCAGCAGCGCGGACAGCGTTGGAAACACCATATATTTT.

The chain is built from TRBV28 and TRBJ1-5; 8 nucleotides line up with TRBD1. Losses at the gene ends were 8 bases for V and 6 bases for J; bases not matched to a gene: 12. Germline V gene sequence: CDR1 MDHEN, CDR2 SYDVKM. The CDR3 is 15 residues long. The CDR3 sequence is CASGQGTGSGQPQHF. CDR3 coding DNA: TGTGCCAGCGGACAGGGAACGGGGTCAGGTCAGCCCCAGCATTTT. The whole variable domain, remainder taken from reference TRBV28 and TRBJ1-5, is DVKVTQSSRYLVKRTGEKVFLECVQDMDHENMFWYRQDPGLGLRLIYFSYDVKMKEKGDIPEGYSVSREKKERFSLILESASTNQTSMYLCASGQGTGSGQPQHFGDGTRLSIL.

This chain uses TRBV18 with TRBJ1-1; the D is unclear. CDR1 and CDR2 (germline): KGHSH, LQKENI. V was clipped by 2 bases and J by 4 bases, with 17 bases between them. The CDR3 sequence is 16 residues long. This chain's CDR3 is CASSPTVGGLGTEAFF. The CDR3 coding sequence is TGTGCCAGCTCACCAACCGTGGGCGGGCTAGGCACTGAAGCTTTCTTT.

This rearrangement joins TRBV28 to TRBJ1-5; the D gene is possibly TRBD1 (6 bases). The germline V gene has CDR1 MDHEN and CDR2 SYDVKM. This CDR3 region has 13 residues. Trimming took off 7 bases at V and 8 bases at J, with 15 bases between the two ends. In nucleotides, the CDR3 is TGTGCCAGCACTCTTGGGGGGGGCAAGCCCCAGCATTTT. Protein: CASTLGGGKPQHF.

The V gene is TRBV7-9, the J gene TRBJ2-3; D possibly corresponds to TRBD1 (6 bases). The CDR3 consists of 15 residues. CDR1 and CDR2 from the germline V gene are SEHNR and FQNEAQ (reference sequence). The V end lost 1 base, the J end lost 0 bases, and 8 bases lay between the germline ends. CDR3 in amino acids: CASSLGTGSTDTQYF. The DNA for the CDR3 is TGTGCCAGCAGCTTAGGAACAGGGAGCACAGATACGCAGTATTTT.

The gene calls are TRBV2 and TRBJ1-5; TRBD1 agrees at 8 bases. The CDR3 sequence is 16 residues long. J was trimmed by 3 bases and V by 3 bases; bases with no gene match: 7. The germline CDR1 and CDR2 sequences are SNHLY and FYNNEI. CDR3 bases: TGTGCCAGCAGTGAGAGAATGGGACAGGTCAATCAGCCCCAGCATTTT. Residues: CASSERMGQVNQPQHF.

As to this clone: An end of the junction differs from the germline gene, which may be a read error. The chain combines TRBV7-9 with TRBJ2-2, with D perhaps TRBD2 (5 bases). The CDR3 consists of 15 residues. The V gene's germline CDR1 is SEHNR and CDR2 FQNEAQ (reference sequence). The DNA for the CDR3 is TGTGCCAACAGCTTTACGGGAACGAACACCGGGGAGCTGTTTTTT. The encoded protein is CANSFTGTNTGELFF.

The chain carries TRBV3-1 (or the pseudogene TRBV3-2) and TRBJ2-7; 7 nucleotides match TRBD2. The CDR3 contains 14 residues. The V segment lost 6 bases and the J segment 4 bases; nucleotides outside the gene matches: 9. CDR1 is LGHDT, CDR2 YNNKEL, per germline (reference sequence). CDR3 region: CASRARGGGYEQYF. In DNA form, the CDR3 reads TGTGCCAGCAGGGCCCGCGGGGGAGGGTACGAGCAGTACTTC.

The genes are TRBV9 and TRBJ2-2; 7 positions match TRBD1. There are 16 residues in the CDR3. Germline V gives CDR1 SGDLS, CDR2 YYNGEE. The ends lost 4 bases at V and 2 bases at J; junction bases unmatched: 8. CDR3 in DNA: TGTGCCAGCAGCCAAAGGACAGGCTCCAACACCGGGGAGCTGTTTTTT. Protein: CASSQRTGSNTGELFF. Full variable domain (remainder filled in from reference TRBV9 and TRBJ2-2): DSGVTQTPKHLITATGQRVTLRCSPRSGDLSVYWYQQSLDQGLQFLIQYYNGEERAKGNILERFSAQQFPDLHSELNLSSLELGDSALYFCASSQRTGSNTGELFFGEGSRLTVL.

The genes are TRBV6-2 or TRBV6-3 and TRBJ2-5, with D tentatively TRBD1 (6 bases). Trimming shortened V by 4 bases and J by 1 base, and 13 bases separated the two germline ends. Germline V gene sequence: CDR1 MNHEY, CDR2 SVGEGT. The CDR3 loop spans 15 amino acids. CDR3 DNA: TGTGCCAGCAGTTCCCCGGGACACCGCCAAGAGACCCAGTACTTC. Its protein product is CASSSPGHRQETQYF.

The table lists this clone with a few counts. The rearrangement links TRBV14 to TRBJ1-5, with D tentatively TRBD1 (6 bases). The CDR3 runs 16 residues. V lost 7 bases and J 6 bases, leaving 22 bases between the germline ends. Per germline, CDR1 SGHDN and CDR2 FVKESK. CDR3 residues: CASNPIGGARGQPQHF. The CDR3 bases are TGTGCCAGCAACCCAATCGGGGGGGCGCGCGGTCAGCCCCAGCATTTT.

This clone was observed once. The rearrangement links TRBV6-1 to TRBJ1-6; D is possibly TRBD1 (5 bases). CDR3 length: 17 residues. Germline CDR1 and CDR2: MNHNS and SASEGT. Trimming stripped 0 bases from V and 5 bases from J, with 14 bases between. CDR3 nucleotides: TGTGCCAGCAGTGAAGCGCAGGCAGGGTGGAATAATTCACCCCTCCACTTT. This codes for CASSEAQAGWNNSPLHF.

This clone was picked up one time. This sample also contains other DNA sequences that code for the same CDR3. The chain joins TRBV5-1 to TRBJ1-1; D is unclear. The germline V gene has CDR1 SGHRS and CDR2 YFSETQ. The CDR3 consists of 13 residues. Trimming pared 0 bases from V and 5 bases from J, leaving 8 bases between. The CDR3 sequence: CASSLDGGTEAFF. The CDR3 DNA follows: TGCGCCAGCAGCTTGGACGGAGGGACTGAAGCTTTCTTT.

The rearrangement links TRBV6-4 to TRBJ1-4, with 9 bases fitting TRBD1. V was clipped by 6 bases and J by 2 bases; unmatched bases: 4. The CDR3 is 15 residues long. CDR1 is MRHNA, CDR2 SNTAGT, per germline. CDR3: CASRPQGATNEKLFF. The CDR3 nucleotides are TGTGCCAGCAGGCCACAGGGGGCCACTAATGAAAAACTGTTTTTT.